The rows below give T cell receptor beta chains drawn from one sample of a study of blood T cell repertoires in COVID-19. Data came from immunoSEQ multiplex PCR; TCRdb stores just in-frame clones and leaves some out. The sample shows 160,000 or so clones, roughly 81% of them seen only once. Sequenced: peripheral blood. The source of these receptors is a woman in her forties or fifties with COVID-19, enrolled during active disease. CDR3s include the opening cysteine and the closing phenylalanine or tryptophan. D genes are given only for firm matches. Size values are once, few and many counts, or a class for expanded clones, and some rows have none.

D	size	J	V	DNA	CDR3
NA	NA	TRBJ1-2	TRBV9	TGTGCCAGCAGCGTAGCTTCGGCAGGGATACTTGGCTACACCTTC	CASSVASAGILGYTF
NA	NA	TRBJ2-3	TRBV6-6	TGTGCCAGCAGTTATACAGGTGGTGGTACAGATACGCAGTATTTT	CASSYTGGGTDTQYF
NA	NA	TRBJ1-5	TRBV7-9	TGTGCCAGCAGCATGGGGGGAGAAGTTCAGCCCCAGCATTTT	CASSMGGEVQPQHF
NA	NA	TRBJ1-2	TRBV19	TGTGCCAGTAGTACGAGACAGACTAACTATGGCTACACCTTC	CASSTRQTNYGYTF
NA	NA	TRBJ2-7	TRBV29-1	TGCAGCGTCCCGGAGGGGTCTGGGCTCGAGCAGTACTTC	CSVPEGSGLEQYF
NA	few	TRBJ1-5	TRBV4-3	TGCGCCAGCAGCCAATCCTTAGCGGCACAGTCGAATCAGCCCCAGCATTTT	CASSQSLAAQSNQPQHF
NA	once	TRBJ1-1	TRBV4-2	TGTGCCAGCAGCCAAGCAGGGTCTGACACTGAAGCTTTCTTT	CASSQAGSDTEAFF
TRBD1	NA	TRBJ1-5	TRBV9	TGTGCCAGCAGCGCCCCAACAGGGGGTCGACAGCCCCAGCATTTT	CASSAPTGGRQPQHF
TRBD1	NA	TRBJ1-2	TRBV6-2/TRBV6-3	TGTGCCAGCAGTTACGGGACAGCTAACTATGGCTACACCTTC	CASSYGTANYGYTF
TRBD1	NA	TRBJ2-7	TRBV4-3	TGCGCCAGCAGCCAAGAGTCTGGGCAGGGGGCGAAATTTTACGAGCAGTACTTC	CASSQESGQGAKFYEQYF
NA	NA	TRBJ1-1	TRBV19	TGTGCCAGTAGTACCCAATCCAGCACTGAAGCTTTCTTT	CASSTQSSTEAFF
TRBD1	NA	TRBJ2-1	TRBV12-5	TGTGCTAGTGGTTTAATGGGACAGGTTAATGAGCAGTTCTTC	CASGLMGQVNEQFF
NA	NA	TRBJ2-1	TRBV3-1/TRBV3-2	TGTGCCAGCAGCCGGCCGACTAGATCCATCCCTGTTTTCTTC	CASSRPTRSIPVFF
TRBD2	NA	TRBJ2-2	TRBV15	TGTGCCACCAGCAGCGGGGGGGCGACCACCGGGGAGCTGTTTTTT	CATSSGGATTGELFF
TRBD1	NA	TRBJ1-1	TRBV29-1	TGCAGCGTAGCCGGGACAGGGGTAACTGAAGCTTTCTTT	CSVAGTGVTEAFF
TRBD1	NA	TRBJ1-2	TRBV10-3	TGTGCCATCAGCGGACAGGAATATGGCTACACCTTC	CAISGQEYGYTF
NA	NA	TRBJ2-7	TRBV2	TGTGCCAGCACCAGGGCTGGCGAGCAGTACTTC	CASTRAGEQYF